This TCR beta chain was recorded in a study of blood T cells in healthy people across ages. Then a second PCR, running roughly 6 to 12 cycles, was carried out with a sample-barcoded 5' primer and a J-beta primer mix. TCRdb recomputed calls from the 5' RACE reads with MiXCR, one row per CDR3 protein. The sample gives about 800,000 distinct CDR3 sequences, around 25% of which show up once; under 4% is in the top ten. This clonotype was seen more than once but under ten times. Antigen specificity is unknown. Study conclusions and caveats: TCR beta diversity, measured per million T cells, fell in a roughly linear way with age.

This CDR3 is built from 14 residues. The germline V gene has CDR1 MNHEY and CDR2 SVGEGT. Deletions cut 2 bases from V and 1 base from J, with 7 bases between. The same data also went into a second study, on T cells of mothers and their children. This second study notes: Donors comprised a few healthy Caucasian mothers plus their six children. Over 9.5 million reads per mother and approximately 3.2 million per child were obtained. Overlap measured in related mother-child pairs was slightly, non-significantly higher than in unrelated pairs.

The sequence was obtained from a boy between 10 and 17 years old in good health. The sequenced sample consisted of blood. The V gene is TRBV6-2 or TRBV6-3, the J gene TRBJ2-3, with D maybe TRBD2 (5 bases). In DNA form, the CDR3 reads TGTGCCAGCAGTTACGAGGGAGGCACAGATACGCAGTATTTT. It yields the protein CASSYEGGTDTQYF.